Sequencing of this T cell receptor (beta chain) was carried out in a study of cytomegalovirus exposure and HLA in healthy donors. Germline V gene lookup returns CDR1 SEHNR and CDR2 FQNEAQ (reference sequence). The V and J ends lost 2 bases and 6 bases, in that order; junction bases with no gene match: 5. This CDR3 spans 14 amino acids. The repertoire was sequenced with immunoSEQ multiplex PCR; TCRdb's copy has only in-frame clones and lacks some. This sample has 150,000 or so clones, with 85% to 90% found just once. This clonotype was sampled from a young woman in good health and CMV-seropositive. Sequenced input: PBMCs. The J gene is TRBJ1-2, the V gene TRBV7-9; 8 positions agree with TRBD1. The CDR3 here is CASSLNQGADGYTF. The CDR3 coding sequence is TGTGCCAGCAGCTTAAATCAGGGGGCGGATGGCTACACCTTC.